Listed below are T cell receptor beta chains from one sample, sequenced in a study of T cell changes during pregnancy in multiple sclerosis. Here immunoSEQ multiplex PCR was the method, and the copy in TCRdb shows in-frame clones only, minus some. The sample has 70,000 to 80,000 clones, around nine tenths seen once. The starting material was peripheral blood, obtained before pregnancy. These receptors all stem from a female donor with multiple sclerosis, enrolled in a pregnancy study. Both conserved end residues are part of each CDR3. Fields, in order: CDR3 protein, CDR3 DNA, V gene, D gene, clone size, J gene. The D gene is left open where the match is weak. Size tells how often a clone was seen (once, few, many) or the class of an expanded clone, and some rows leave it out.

cdr3_aa: CASSPPGSSYEQYF
cdr3_nt: TGCGCCAGCAGTCCACCCGGGAGCTCCTACGAGCAGTACTTC
v_call: TRBV10-1
d_call: .
clone_size: .
j_call: TRBJ2-7

cdr3_aa: CASSSQGDQPQHF
cdr3_nt: TGTGCCAGCAGCTCCCAGGGGGATCAGCCCCAGCATTTT
v_call: TRBV11-2
d_call: TRBD1
clone_size: few
j_call: TRBJ1-5

cdr3_aa: CASSVDGTPGNTIYF
cdr3_nt: TGTGCCAGCAGCGTAGACGGGACACCTGGAAACACCATATATTTT
v_call: TRBV9
d_call: .
clone_size: .
j_call: TRBJ1-3

cdr3_aa: CASSFPTAKTQYF
cdr3_nt: TGCGCCAGCAGCTTCCCCACTGCGAAGACCCAGTACTTC
v_call: TRBV5-1
d_call: .
clone_size: .
j_call: TRBJ2-5

cdr3_aa: CASSSKDTQYF
cdr3_nt: TGTGCCAGCAGTTCTAAAGATACGCAGTATTTT
v_call: TRBV27
d_call: .
clone_size: .
j_call: TRBJ2-3

cdr3_aa: CASRFLNSPLHF
cdr3_nt: TGTGCCAGCCGGTTTTTGAATTCACCCCTCCACTTT
v_call: TRBV6-6
d_call: .
clone_size: .
j_call: TRBJ1-6

cdr3_aa: CASSRRESTEAFF
cdr3_nt: TGTGCCAGCAGCCGCCGGGAGAGCACTGAAGCTTTCTTT
v_call: TRBV7-9
d_call: .
clone_size: .
j_call: TRBJ1-1

cdr3_aa: CAWRVGTSGRVDTQYF
cdr3_nt: TGTGCCTGGAGGGTCGGGACTAGCGGGAGGGTAGATACGCAGTATTTT
v_call: TRBV30
d_call: TRBD2
clone_size: once
j_call: TRBJ2-3

cdr3_aa: CASSLVGTGEGYTF
cdr3_nt: TGCGCCAGCAGCTTGGTAGGGACAGGGGAAGGCTACACCTTC
v_call: TRBV5-1
d_call: TRBD1
clone_size: few
j_call: TRBJ1-2

cdr3_aa: CASSTGGENYGYTF
cdr3_nt: TGTGCCAGCAGCACTGGCGGGGAAAATTATGGCTACACCTTC
v_call: TRBV5-4
d_call: .
clone_size: .
j_call: TRBJ1-2

cdr3_aa: CASSPRANTGELFF
cdr3_nt: TGTGCCAGCAGCCCTAGAGCGAACACCGGGGAGCTGTTTTTT
v_call: TRBV7-9
d_call: .
clone_size: once
j_call: TRBJ2-2

cdr3_aa: CASSFGIGTGQYEQYF
cdr3_nt: TGTGCCAGCAGCTTTGGGATAGGGACAGGGCAGTACGAGCAGTACTTC
v_call: TRBV5-6
d_call: TRBD1
clone_size: .
j_call: TRBJ2-7

cdr3_aa: CASSRLRGLAGNTIYF
cdr3_nt: TGTGCCAGCAGCCGTTTGCGGGGGCTAGCGGGAAACACCATATATTTT
v_call: TRBV21-1
d_call: .
clone_size: .
j_call: TRBJ1-3

cdr3_aa: CASSPSGAYEQYF
cdr3_nt: TGTGCCAGCAGCCCAAGCGGGGCTTACGAGCAGTACTTC
v_call: TRBV11-2
d_call: TRBD2
clone_size: .
j_call: TRBJ2-7

cdr3_aa: CASSFHAGHTGELFF
cdr3_nt: TGTGCCAGCAGCTTTCATGCGGGGCACACCGGGGAGCTGTTTTTT
v_call: TRBV7-9
d_call: .
clone_size: .
j_call: TRBJ2-2

cdr3_aa: CASSDQFYGYTF
cdr3_nt: TGTGCCAGCAGTGACCAATTCTATGGCTACACCTTC
v_call: TRBV25-1
d_call: .
clone_size: .
j_call: TRBJ1-2